The rows below give T cell receptor beta chains drawn from one sample of a study of blood T cell repertoires in COVID-19. Measured with immunoSEQ multiplex PCR; TCRdb has only the in-frame clones, and not every one. The sample lists nearly 300,000 clones; 70% to 90% were seen once. The material sequenced was peripheral blood. The receptors were gathered from a woman aged 30 to 39 who had recovered from COVID-19. Each CDR3 is given with its conserved first and last residue. A D gene is named only where the DNA matches it firmly. Not all rows give a size; the values are once, few, many and, for expanded clones, a class.

clone_size: -; d_call: -; v_call: TRBV25-1; j_call: TRBJ1-1; cdr3_nt: TGTGCCAGCAGGCCCGGGGACATGGTAGAATTT; cdr3_aa: CASRPGDMVEF
clone_size: -; d_call: TRBD1; v_call: TRBV2; j_call: TRBJ2-7; cdr3_nt: TGTGCCAGCGAAGAGGACAGGGCAAAGTCCTACGAGCAGTACTTC; cdr3_aa: CASEEDRAKSYEQYF
clone_size: few; d_call: TRBD1; v_call: TRBV18; j_call: TRBJ2-7; cdr3_nt: TGTGCCAGCTCATCGGGACAGGGCTCCTACGAGCAGTACTTC; cdr3_aa: CASSSGQGSYEQYF
clone_size: -; d_call: -; v_call: TRBV11-2; j_call: TRBJ2-2; cdr3_nt: TGTGCCAGCAGCTTAGCCTTTTTTGTTGAGGGGGACGGGGAGCTGTTTTTT; cdr3_aa: CASSLAFFVEGDGELFF
clone_size: few; d_call: -; v_call: TRBV19; j_call: TRBJ1-2; cdr3_nt: TGTGCCAGTAGAAGGGGCCTGGTGTATGGCTACACCTTC; cdr3_aa: CASRRGLVYGYTF
clone_size: -; d_call: -; v_call: TRBV2; j_call: TRBJ1-6; cdr3_nt: TGTGCCAGCAGTGTTCGAATAAAAGCGGGTTCACCCCTCCACTTT; cdr3_aa: CASSVRIKAGSPLHF
clone_size: few; d_call: -; v_call: TRBV7-8; j_call: TRBJ2-5; cdr3_nt: TGTGCCAGCAGCTTACCCTGGGCCGCTCAAGAGACCCAGTACTTC; cdr3_aa: CASSLPWAAQETQYF
clone_size: -; d_call: TRBD2; v_call: TRBV3-1/TRBV3-2; j_call: TRBJ2-3; cdr3_nt: TGTGCCAGCAGCCAAGGCGGGGGGGCCACCGCGCAGTATTTT; cdr3_aa: CASSQGGGATAQYF
clone_size: -; d_call: -; v_call: TRBV9; j_call: TRBJ2-7; cdr3_nt: TGTGCCAGCAGCGCCGGACTTAGGGACGAGCAGTACTTC; cdr3_aa: CASSAGLRDEQYF
clone_size: -; d_call: TRBD1; v_call: TRBV19; j_call: TRBJ1-5; cdr3_nt: TGTGCCAGTAGTATAGTGGGACAGGGGGGCTATAGCAATCAGCCCCAGCATTTT; cdr3_aa: CASSIVGQGGYSNQPQHF
clone_size: -; d_call: -; v_call: TRBV6-6; j_call: TRBJ2-5; cdr3_nt: TGTGCCAGCACCCCTCCCGGCAGGCAAGAGACCCAGTACTTC; cdr3_aa: CASTPPGRQETQYF
clone_size: -; d_call: -; v_call: TRBV10-2; j_call: TRBJ1-1; cdr3_nt: TGCGCCAGCAGTGAGACAGTGAACACTGAAGCTTTCTTT; cdr3_aa: CASSETVNTEAFF
clone_size: once; d_call: -; v_call: TRBV19; j_call: TRBJ1-6; cdr3_nt: TGTGCCAGTGGCAGTTATAATTCACCCCTCCACTTT; cdr3_aa: CASGSYNSPLHF